The TCR beta chain described here comes from a study of OX40 agonist ivuxolimab in advanced cancers. V lost 5 bases, J lost 2 bases, and 8 bases stayed unmatched. This CDR3 contains 15 residues. The germline gives CDR1 SGHNT, CDR2 YENEEA. Generated by immunoSEQ multiplex PCR, the TCRdb table keeps only in-frame clones and is missing some. The sample carries 70,000 to 75,000 clones, over 75% recorded once. This receptor was obtained from an adult with an advanced solid tumor such as melanoma, head and neck, liver or kidney cancer. The chain employs TRBV11-3 and TRBJ2-5, with 7 bases fitting TRBD2. The sequencing used CD4+ or CD8+ T cells sorted from blood, collected in a trial of the OX40 agonist ivuxolimab. CDR3 bases: TGTGCCAGCAGCGGACGAAGCGGGGCACAAGAGACCCAGTACTTC. Its protein is CASSGRSGAQETQYF.